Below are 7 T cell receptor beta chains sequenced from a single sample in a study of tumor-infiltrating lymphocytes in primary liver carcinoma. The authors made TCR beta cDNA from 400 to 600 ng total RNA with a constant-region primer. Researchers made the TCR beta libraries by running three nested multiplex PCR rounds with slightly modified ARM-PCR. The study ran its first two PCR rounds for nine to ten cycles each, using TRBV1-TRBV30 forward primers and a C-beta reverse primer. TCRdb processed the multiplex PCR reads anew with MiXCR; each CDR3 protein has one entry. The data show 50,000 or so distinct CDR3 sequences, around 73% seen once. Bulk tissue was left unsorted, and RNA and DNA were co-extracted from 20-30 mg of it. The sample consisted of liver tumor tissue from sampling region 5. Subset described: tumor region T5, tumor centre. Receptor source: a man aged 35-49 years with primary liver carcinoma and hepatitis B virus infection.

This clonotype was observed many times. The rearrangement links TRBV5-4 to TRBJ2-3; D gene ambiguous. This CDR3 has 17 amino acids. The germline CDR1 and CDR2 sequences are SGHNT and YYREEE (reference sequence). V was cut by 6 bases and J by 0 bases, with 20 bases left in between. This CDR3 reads CASINRASGTSTDTQYF. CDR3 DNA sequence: TGTGCCAGCATTAACAGAGCCTCCGGAACTAGCACAGATACGCAGTATTTT.

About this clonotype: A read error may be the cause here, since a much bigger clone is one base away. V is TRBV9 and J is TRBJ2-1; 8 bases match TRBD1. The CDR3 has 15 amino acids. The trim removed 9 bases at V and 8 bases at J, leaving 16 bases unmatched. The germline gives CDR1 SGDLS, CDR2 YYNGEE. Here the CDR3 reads CAITRGTGGSDEQFF. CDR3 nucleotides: TGTGCCATCACCCGCGGGACAGGTGGTAGTGATGAGCAGTTCTTC.

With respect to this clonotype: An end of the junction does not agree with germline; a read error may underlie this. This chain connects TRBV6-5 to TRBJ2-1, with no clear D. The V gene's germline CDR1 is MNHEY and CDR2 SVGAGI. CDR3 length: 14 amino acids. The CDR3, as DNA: TGTACCAGCATCCCTCGGCCCAGCTTTGGTGAGCAGTTCTTC. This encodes CTSIPRPSFGEQFF.

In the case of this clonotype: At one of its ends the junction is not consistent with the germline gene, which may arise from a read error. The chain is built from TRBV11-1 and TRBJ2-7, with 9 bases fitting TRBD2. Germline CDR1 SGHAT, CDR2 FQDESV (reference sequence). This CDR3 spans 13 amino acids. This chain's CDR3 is CASGGKRSYEQYF. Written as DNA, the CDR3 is TGCGCCAGCGGGGGGAAGCGATCGTACGAGCAGTACTTC.

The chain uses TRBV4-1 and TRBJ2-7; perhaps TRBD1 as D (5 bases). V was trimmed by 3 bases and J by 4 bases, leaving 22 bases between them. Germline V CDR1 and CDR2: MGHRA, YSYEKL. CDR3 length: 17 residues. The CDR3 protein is CASSQEAQWGQRYEQYF. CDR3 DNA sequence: TGCGCCAGCAGCCAGGAAGCGCAATGGGGCCAGCGTTACGAGCAGTACTTC.

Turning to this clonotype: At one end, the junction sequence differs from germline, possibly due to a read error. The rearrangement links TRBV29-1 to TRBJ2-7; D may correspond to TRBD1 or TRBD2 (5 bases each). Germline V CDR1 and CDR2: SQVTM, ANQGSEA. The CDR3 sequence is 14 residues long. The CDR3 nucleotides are TGCAGCGTTGCACCTTGGGGGACCAACTACGAGCAGCACTTC. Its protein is CSVAPWGTNYEQHF.

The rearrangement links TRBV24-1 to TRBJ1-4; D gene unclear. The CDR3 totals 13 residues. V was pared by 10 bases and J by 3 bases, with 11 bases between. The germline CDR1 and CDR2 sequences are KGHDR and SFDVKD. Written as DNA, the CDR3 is TGTGCCACAAGTTCTATTTCTAATGAAAAACTGTTTTTT. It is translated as CATSSISNEKLFF.